This T cell receptor (beta chain) was captured by sequencing in a study of blood T cell repertoires in COVID-19. This CDR3 contains 17 residues. Germline CDR1 KGHDR, CDR2 SFDVKD. V lost 3 bases and J lost 2; bases outside the gene matches: 4. Either two negative PCRs, clearance, or symptom resolution qualified Cohort 3 donors as recovered. The data were produced by immunoSEQ multiplex PCR, yet TCRdb's version contains in-frame clones alone and is incomplete. The sample consists of about 250,000 clones, 70% to 90% of them appearing once. The receptor was derived from a man aged 35-49 years who had recovered from COVID-19. The gene calls are TRBV24-1 and TRBJ2-3, with TRBD2 identical over 13 bases. The source material was PBMCs or T cells enriched from blood (not recorded which). The CDR3 spells CATSDQLAGGPTDTQYF. DNA of the CDR3: TGTGCCACCAGTGATCAACTAGCGGGAGGGCCCACAGATACGCAGTATTTT.